This TCR beta chain appears in the sequencing data of a study of blood T cell repertoires in COVID-19. Study-level background: Acute-phase and convalescent COVID-19 samples originated in the United States, Italy and Spain. PBMCs, B-cell-depleted T cells, or T cells were the source of the cDNA or gDNA that made up the material.

As handled by the study authors: Reference gene primer amplification in the assay estimated nucleated cell counts. Sequencing was performed with immunoSEQ multiplex PCR; in TCRdb, only in-frame clones are kept and a portion is missing. V and J calls and clone size come straight from that table; D and trimming were deduced from the DNA. The table has 150,000 or so clones, about 84% seen once. The CDR3 runs 15 residues. The V gene end was trimmed by 1 base and the J gene end by 3 bases; junction bases not matched to a gene: 5. Germline CDR1 is SGHRS and CDR2 is YFSETQ. The chain combines TRBV5-1 with TRBJ2-3, with 7 positions matching TRBD2. The sample consisted of peripheral blood. The TCR sequence derives from a man aged 55-75 years with active or convalescent COVID-19. CDR3 nucleotide sequence: TGCGCCAGCAGCTTGAGCGGGACTATAACAGATACGCAGTATTTT. It translates to CASSLSGTITDTQYF. The entire variable domain, with the rest obtained from reference TRBV5-1 and TRBJ2-3, is as follows: KAGVTQTPRYLIKTRGQQVTLSCSPISGHRSVSWYQQTPGQGLQFLFEYFSETQRNKGNFPGRFSGRQFSNSRSEMNVSTLELGDSALYLCASSLSGTITDTQYFGPGTRLTVL.